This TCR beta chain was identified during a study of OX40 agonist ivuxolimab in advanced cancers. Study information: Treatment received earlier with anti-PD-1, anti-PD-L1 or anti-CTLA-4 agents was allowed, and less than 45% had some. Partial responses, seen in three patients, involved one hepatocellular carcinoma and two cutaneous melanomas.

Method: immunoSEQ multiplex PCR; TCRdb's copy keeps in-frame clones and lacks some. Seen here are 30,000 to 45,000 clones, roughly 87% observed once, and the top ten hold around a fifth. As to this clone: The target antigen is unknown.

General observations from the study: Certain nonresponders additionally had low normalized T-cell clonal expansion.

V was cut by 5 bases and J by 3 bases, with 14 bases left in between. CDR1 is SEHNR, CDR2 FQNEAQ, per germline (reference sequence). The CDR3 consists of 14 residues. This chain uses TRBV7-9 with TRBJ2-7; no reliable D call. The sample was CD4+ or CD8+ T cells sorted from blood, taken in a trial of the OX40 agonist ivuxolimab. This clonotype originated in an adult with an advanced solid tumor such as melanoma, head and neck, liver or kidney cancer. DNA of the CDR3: TGTGCCAGCAGCGAAAAACAGTATCTCTACGAGCAGTACTTC. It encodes CASSEKQYLYEQYF.